This TCR beta chain was recorded in a study of vaccination effects on CD4 cells after COVID-19. Germline V CDR1 and CDR2: LGHDT, YNNKEL (reference sequence). V shed 1 base and J shed 1 base, with 7 bases lying between them. There are 14 residues in the CDR3. CD4+ T cells specific for antigen were expanded with viral peptide pools by the ViraFEST assay before sequencing. After roughly 9 days in culture, the CD4+ T cells were isolated. Among the vaccine recipients, none had a prior SARS-CoV-2 infection, and nucleocapsid antibodies were negative. It was with around 10 IU/ml IL-2 and 9.5 to 10 ug/ml peptides that roughly 2.2 million PBMC per well were cultured. Only in-frame clones appear in the TCRdb table, and some are missing; sequencing was by immunoSEQ multiplex PCR. Altogether fewer than 14,000 clones are present, roughly 70% being singletons, with the ten largest covering roughly 26%. Study-wide results and limits: Healthy vaccinees showed cross-reactivity with common cold coronaviruses in only 1 of 255 vaccine-induced clones.

About this clone itself: The antigen is unknown.

The chain uses TRBV3-1 (or the pseudogene TRBV3-2) and TRBJ1-1; D call uncertain. This sample comprised CD4+ T cells from PBMCs cultured with HCoV-229E spike peptides, obtained before COVID-19 vaccination. This clonotype was sampled from a human donor who received a COVID-19 vaccine. The CDR3 nucleotides read TGTGCCAGCAGCCAAGTATCTGGGAACACTGAAGCTTTCTTT. Residues: CASSQVSGNTEAFF.